The 20 T cell receptor beta chains presented below share a single source sample, sequenced in a study of cytomegalovirus exposure and HLA in healthy donors. Use of 60 Vbeta and 13 Jbeta primers characterized the PCR. Measured with immunoSEQ multiplex PCR; TCRdb has only the in-frame clones, and not every one. The top ten hold 3.6% of the sample, which has about 32,000 clones, approximately 80% seen once. The material sequenced was PBMCs. The source of these receptors is a woman aged 18-29 years in good health and CMV-seronegative.

This chain uses TRBV4-1 with TRBJ2-7; 9 nucleotides line up with TRBD1. The germline CDR1 and CDR2 sequences are MGHRA and YSYEKL. This CDR3 is built from 15 residues. The V gene end was trimmed by 0 bases and the J gene end by 5 bases; junction bases not matched to a gene: 5. CDR3 residues: CASSQDYRGPDEQYF. DNA for the CDR3: TGCGCCAGCAGCCAAGATTACAGGGGGCCGGACGAGCAGTACTTC.

This clone was seen more than once but under ten times. The chain uses TRBV7-2 and TRBJ2-5, with D possibly TRBD1 on 6 matching bases. CDR3 size: 14 residues. Germline CDR1 is SGHTA and CDR2 is FQGNSA. V lost 1 base and J lost 5, with 11 bases in between. CDR3 nucleotides: TGTGCCAGCAGCTTAGGGGGGCATCGGGAGACCCAGTACTTC. Translated: CASSLGGHRETQYF.

The V call is TRBV7-3, the J call TRBJ2-2; D is undetermined. There are 15 residues in the CDR3. Trimming shortened V by 1 base and J by 5 bases, and 11 bases separated the two germline ends. Germline lookup yields CDR1 SGHTA and CDR2 FQGTGA. CDR3 residues: CASSLSFQRTGELFF. CDR3 in DNA: TGTGCCAGCAGCTTAAGTTTTCAGAGGACCGGGGAGCTGTTTTTT. Complete variable domain (other parts from reference TRBV7-3 and TRBJ2-2): GAGVSQTPSNKVTEKGKYVELRCDPISGHTALYWYRQSLGQGPEFLIYFQGTGAADDSGLPNDRFFAVRPEGSVSTLKIQRTERGDSAVYLCASSLSFQRTGELFFGEGSRLTVL.

The rearrangement uses TRBV5-1 and TRBJ2-1; 12 nucleotides match TRBD1. The CDR3 has 18 residues. Trimming removed 6 bases from V and 2 bases from J; junction bases left unmatched: 12. Germline V gene sequence: CDR1 SGHRS, CDR2 YFSETQ. The DNA of the CDR3 is TGCGCCAGCATGGGACAGGGGGCGTGGGGGGTCCCCTACAATGAGCAGTTCTTC. Its translation is CASMGQGAWGVPYNEQFF.

The J gene is TRBJ2-7, the V gene TRBV2; unclear D gene. V was clipped by 3 bases and J by 1 base, with 10 bases between them. This CDR3 comprises 14 residues. The V gene's germline CDR1 is SNHLY and CDR2 FYNNEI. For the CDR3, the DNA is TGTGCCAGCAGTGAGTATAGCCAATCCTACGAGCAGTACTTC. Encoded protein: CASSEYSQSYEQYF.

The chain employs TRBV7-2 and TRBJ1-6; the D gene is possibly TRBD1 (6 bases). This CDR3 is 17 amino acids long. Trimming removed 3 bases from V and 1 base from J, with 13 bases in between. Germline loops: CDR1 SGHTA, CDR2 FQGNSA. The CDR3 loop is CASSFSGAGSYNSPLHF. CDR3 nucleotide sequence: TGTGCCAGCAGCTTTTCAGGGGCCGGGTCCTATAATTCACCCCTCCACTTT. The variable domain in full, completed from reference TRBV7-2 and TRBJ1-6, reads GAGVSQSPSNKVTEKGKDVELRCDPISGHTALYWYRQSLGQGLEFLIYFQGNSAPDKSGLPSDRFSAERTGGSVSTLTIQRTQQEDSAVYLCASSFSGAGSYNSPLHFGNGTRLTVT.

The chain combines TRBV5-1 with TRBJ2-1, with D possibly TRBD2 on 5 matching bases. This CDR3 is built from 13 residues. CDR1 is SGHRS, CDR2 YFSETQ, per germline. Trimming stripped 4 bases from V and 7 bases from J, with 12 bases between. The CDR3 is CASSQDSGNEQFF. The CDR3, as DNA: TGCGCCAGCAGCCAGGACTCCGGGAATGAGCAGTTCTTC.

This clone was seen a single time. The V call is TRBV5-6, the J call TRBJ2-3; no firm D call. Deletions cut 4 bases from V and 0 bases from J, with 9 bases between. The CDR3 is 14 residues long. Per the germline V gene, CDR1 is SGHDT and CDR2 is YYEEEE. The CDR3 DNA follows: TGTGCCAGCAGCAATAGCCCTAGCACAGATACGCAGTATTTT. Translating gives CASSNSPSTDTQYF.

The CDR3 region is CASSLYRGSNSPLHF. Here the CDR3 DNA reads TGTGCCAGCAGCTTATACAGGGGGAGTAATTCACCCCTCCACTTT. This sequence joins TRBV7-2 and TRBJ1-6, with TRBD1 matching 8 bases. Trimming took 2 bases from V and 6 from J; bases not matched to a gene: 3. CDR1 SGHTA and CDR2 FQGNSA come from the germline V gene. The length of the CDR3 is 15 residues.

The J gene is TRBJ2-7, the V gene TRBV29-1; D is perhaps TRBD1 (5 bases). This CDR3 is 14 amino acids long. CDR1 and CDR2 (germline): SQVTM, ANQGSEA. Between the trimmed V and J ends, which lost 4 bases and 2 bases, there was a span of 15 bases. CDR3 DNA sequence: TGCAGCGTTGTACATGACAGTTTTCCCTACGAGCAGTACTTC. Its translation is CSVVHDSFPYEQYF.

A single count supports this clone. The chain couples TRBV28 to TRBJ2-1; D is possibly TRBD2 (6 bases). Germline CDR1 MDHEN, CDR2 SYDVKM. With 6 bases removed from V and 0 bases from J, the gap between germline ends came to 18 bases. CDR3 length: 17 residues. The CDR3 region is CASRPLAGRSSYNEQFF. CDR3 DNA: TGTGCCAGCAGACCTCTAGCCGGGAGAAGCTCCTACAATGAGCAGTTCTTC.

J is TRBJ1-4 and V is TRBV2; 7 bases are shared with TRBD1. The V and J ends lost 3 bases and 6 bases, in that order; junction bases with no gene match: 4. CDR1 and CDR2 (germline): SNHLY, FYNNEI. CDR3 length: 14 residues. This CDR3 is CASSDRGWDEKLFF. In nucleotides, the CDR3 is TGTGCCAGCAGTGACAGGGGGTGGGATGAAAAACTGTTTTTT.

The chain combines TRBV27 with TRBJ2-5, with D perhaps matching TRBD2 (5 bases). CDR3 size: 15 residues. CDR1 and CDR2 from the germline V gene are MNHEY and SMNVEV (reference sequence). Trimming stripped 0 bases from V and 5 bases from J, with 13 bases between. The CDR3 loop is CASSLSMTGRETQYF. CDR3 sequence (DNA): TGTGCCAGCAGTTTATCGATGACGGGAAGGGAGACCCAGTACTTC.

The chain employs TRBV7-2 and TRBJ1-6; 7 bases are shared with TRBD1. The CDR3 spans 13 residues. Trimming removed 3 bases from V and 10 bases from J; junction bases left unmatched: 3. Germline values: CDR1 SGHTA, CDR2 FQGNSA. The CDR3 region is CASSFNRGSPLHF. CDR3 in DNA: TGTGCCAGCAGCTTTAACAGGGGCTCACCCCTCCACTTT. Full variable domain (outside the CDR3, taken from reference TRBV7-2 and TRBJ1-6): GAGVSQSPSNKVTEKGKDVELRCDPISGHTALYWYRQSLGQGLEFLIYFQGNSAPDKSGLPSDRFSAERTGGSVSTLTIQRTQQEDSAVYLCASSFNRGSPLHFGNGTRLTVT.

V is TRBV15 and J is TRBJ2-5; 7 positions agree with TRBD2. The CDR3 contains 16 residues. Germline trimming cut 3 bases from V and 3 bases from J; bases unmatched to any gene: 10. The V gene's germline CDR1 is LNHNV and CDR2 YYDKDF (reference sequence). CDR3: CATSRALGGLKETQYF. The DNA for the CDR3 is TGTGCCACCAGCAGGGCCTTGGGAGGGTTGAAAGAGACCCAGTACTTC.

This sequence joins TRBV19 and TRBJ1-1; 10 bases are a match to TRBD1. The CDR3 covers 14 residues. The germline gives CDR1 LNHDA, CDR2 SQIVND (reference sequence). Trimming took 5 bases from V and 4 from J; bases not matched to a gene: 4. Here the CDR3 reads CASSATGGGTEAFF. DNA for the CDR3: TGTGCCAGTAGTGCGACAGGGGGCGGCACTGAAGCTTTCTTT. The full variable domain, completed using reference TRBV19 and TRBJ1-1, is DGGITQSPKYLFRKEGQNVTLSCEQNLNHDAMYWYRQDPGQGLRLIYYSQIVNDFQKGDIAEGYSVSREKKESFPLTVTSAQKNPTAFYLCASSATGGGTEAFFGQGTRLTVV.

The chain is built from TRBV28 and TRBJ1-2; 7 positions agree with TRBD1. Per germline, CDR1 MDHEN and CDR2 SYDVKM. The CDR3 is 18 amino acids. With 7 bases clipped from V and 0 bases from J, the junction kept 17 bases outside the gene matches. The CDR3 here is CASIPLSSGGGPNYGYTF. In nucleotides, the CDR3 is TGTGCCAGCATCCCACTTTCTTCGGGAGGGGGCCCTAACTATGGCTACACCTTC.

This clone appeared a few times. The chain joins TRBV30 to TRBJ2-5, with a weak D call TRBD2 (7 bases). V lost 5 bases, J lost 5 bases, and 15 bases lay in between. In germline, CDR1 is GTSNPN, CDR2 SVGIG (reference sequence). This CDR3 spans 13 amino acids. CDR3 residues: CAWGKGGMETQYF. The CDR3 bases are TGTGCCTGGGGGAAGGGGGGGATGGAGACCCAGTACTTC.

The chain combines TRBV6-4 with TRBJ2-1, with D perhaps matching TRBD2 (5 bases). Trimming took off 3 bases at V and 4 bases at J, with 16 bases between the two ends. The CDR3 has 16 amino acids. Germline V gene sequence: CDR1 MRHNA, CDR2 SNTAGT. The CDR3 loop reads CASSEASGGLYNEQFF. CDR3 DNA: TGTGCCAGCAGTGAAGCGAGCGGAGGCCTTTACAATGAGCAGTTCTTC.

V gene TRBV6-5 combines with J gene TRBJ1-2; D ambiguous. From germline, CDR1 is MNHEY and CDR2 SVGAGI. The CDR3 has 15 residues. The V end was cut by 1 base, the J end by 4 bases, with 13 bases between. The CDR3 is CASSYLAGGSYGYTF. The CDR3 coding sequence is TGTGCCAGCAGTTACTTGGCAGGAGGGAGCTATGGCTACACCTTC.